The 27 T cell receptor beta chains reported below all come from one sample, sequenced in a study of shared clonotypes between healthy human individuals. The repertoire was sequenced with immunoSEQ multiplex PCR; TCRdb's copy has only in-frame clones and lacks some. Of around 1.6 million clones listed, around 98% are singletons. Sequenced material: naive CD4+ T cells sorted from blood. Documented subset: CD45RA+ positively selected. These receptors all come from a man younger than 45 in good health.

This sequence joins TRBV7-9 and TRBJ2-1; TRBD1 matches at 8 bases. The germline CDR1 and CDR2 sequences are SEHNR and FQNEAQ (reference sequence). The CDR3 length is 15 residues. V lost 3 bases, J lost 3 bases, and 4 bases stayed unmatched. CDR3 DNA sequence: TGTGCCAGCAGCTTTCCGGACAGGGACTACAATGAGCAGTTCTTC. Translated: CASSFPDRDYNEQFF.

This sequence joins TRBV7-7 and TRBJ2-5; 10 bases line up with TRBD1. The CDR3 contains 20 residues. The trim removed 1 base at V and 2 bases at J, leaving 16 bases unmatched. The germline V gene has CDR1 SSHAT and CDR2 FNYEAQ (reference sequence). This CDR3 reads CASSLGARSGQGIGQETQYF. The CDR3 DNA follows: TGTGCCAGCAGCTTAGGGGCAAGGTCGGGACAGGGGATCGGGCAAGAGACCCAGTACTTC.

V usage is TRBV7-2 and J usage is TRBJ1-2; TRBD1 might be the D (5 bases). V lost 6 bases and J 8 bases, leaving 16 bases between the germline ends. CDR1 and CDR2 (germline): SGHTA, FQGNSA. The CDR3 consists of 13 residues. In nucleotides, the CDR3 is TGTGCCAGCAGATTCTACCGGGACGGAGGCTACACCTTC. This encodes CASRFYRDGGYTF.

This chain connects TRBV30 to TRBJ1-2; maybe TRBD1 (5 bases). The germline V and J ends were trimmed by 0 bases and 5 bases, with 19 bases remaining between them. This CDR3 is built from 16 residues. Germline V gene lookup returns CDR1 GTSNPN and CDR2 SVGIG (reference sequence). The CDR3 DNA is TGTGCCTGGAGTGTACAGTCGGCAGGGCGAGGGTATGGCTACACCTTC. Translated: CAWSVQSAGRGYGYTF.

The genes are TRBV7-2 and TRBJ2-7; 8 nucleotides agree with TRBD2. J was trimmed by 0 bases and V by 4 bases; bases with no gene match: 8. Germline V gene data show CDR1 as SGHTA and CDR2 as FQGNSA. This CDR3 has 16 amino acids. CDR3 coding DNA: TGTGCCAGCAGCTCAGTCTCACTAGCGGCCTCCTACGAGCAGTACTTC. Translating it yields CASSSVSLAASYEQYF.

The rearrangement uses TRBV2 and TRBJ2-3; maybe TRBD1 (6 bases). The CDR3 covers 14 residues. In germline, CDR1 is SNHLY, CDR2 FYNNEI. V was shortened by 5 bases and J by 2 bases, with 11 bases between the two germline ends. The CDR3 coding sequence is TGTGCCAGCAGTCAGGGGAAGGTCACAGATACGCAGTATTTT. It specifies CASSQGKVTDTQYF.

The V gene is TRBV6-1, the J gene TRBJ2-7; D gene unclear. Germline V gene lookup returns CDR1 MNHNS and CDR2 SASEGT. Trimming removed 3 bases from V and 6 bases from J, with 15 bases in between. This CDR3 region has 14 residues. In DNA form, the CDR3 reads TGTGCCAGCAGTGATTTAGCCGGGCGGTCCGAGCAGTACTTC. It translates to CASSDLAGRSEQYF.

V is TRBV2 and J is TRBJ2-5, with 10 nucleotides matching TRBD1. The CDR3 runs 13 residues. With V trimmed by 6 bases and J by 6 bases, 4 bases remained unmatched. Germline CDR1 reads SNHLY; CDR2 reads FYNNEI. Written as DNA, the CDR3 is TGTGCCAGCAGAATGGACAGGGGGAAGACCCAGTACTTC. Translation gives CASRMDRGKTQYF.

This clone appeared a single time. The chain has TRBV6-5 and TRBJ2-2, with 7 bases identical to TRBD1. V shed 4 bases and J 2 bases; nucleotides not matched to a gene: 7. Per germline, CDR1 MNHEY and CDR2 SVGAGI. This CDR3 spans 16 amino acids. CDR3 sequence: CASSLEDRINTGELFF. CDR3 coding DNA: TGTGCCAGCAGTTTGGAGGACAGGATTAACACCGGGGAGCTGTTTTTT.

V and J are TRBV19 and TRBJ1-5; weak D call: TRBD1 (6 bases). Trimming took off 3 bases at V and 7 bases at J, with 10 bases between the two ends. From germline, CDR1 is LNHDA and CDR2 SQIVND (reference sequence). There are 13 residues in the CDR3. The CDR3 sequence: CASSIRGEQPQHF. The CDR3 DNA follows: TGTGCCAGTAGTATCAGGGGTGAGCAGCCCCAGCATTTT. Using reference TRBV19 and TRBJ1-5 for the parts outside the CDR3, the full variable domain is DGGITQSPKYLFRKEGQNVTLSCEQNLNHDAMYWYRQDPGQGLRLIYYSQIVNDFQKGDIAEGYSVSREKKESFPLTVTSAQKNPTAFYLCASSIRGEQPQHFGDGTRLSIL.

The count of this clone is one. This chain links TRBV28 with TRBJ1-5; maybe TRBD1 (6 bases). The germline V and J ends were trimmed by 4 bases and 2 bases, with 21 bases remaining between them. CDR1 MDHEN and CDR2 SYDVKM come from the germline V gene. The CDR3 runs 18 residues. The CDR3 reads CASSSLQGLFTGNQPQHF. The CDR3 DNA is TGTGCCAGCAGTTCACTACAGGGATTGTTTACGGGCAATCAGCCCCAGCATTTT.

The CDR3 sequence: CATGTSGLWGQETQYF. The CDR3 nucleotides read TGTGCCACCGGGACTAGCGGGTTGTGGGGCCAAGAGACCCAGTACTTC. This chain joins TRBV27 and TRBJ2-5; 12 nucleotides align to TRBD2. The CDR3 spans 16 residues. The junction had 10 bases not matched to a gene; V was cut back by 10 bases and J by 1 base. CDR1 is MNHEY, CDR2 SMNVEV, per germline (reference sequence).

For the CDR3, the DNA is TGTGCCAGCAGCTTACGGGACAGGGGTATCTACGAGCAGTACTTC. This sequence encodes CASSLRDRGIYEQYF. V and J are TRBV7-9 and TRBJ2-7; 10 positions agree with TRBD1. V trimming: 2 bases; J trimming: 3 bases; junction bases outside the gene matches: 4. The CDR3 runs 15 residues. Per germline, CDR1 SEHNR and CDR2 FQNEAQ (reference sequence).

The chain links TRBV2 to TRBJ2-7; 7 bases match TRBD2. The CDR3 sequence is 15 residues long. Losses at the gene ends were 2 bases for V and 4 bases for J; bases not matched to a gene: 8. Germline CDR1 SNHLY, CDR2 FYNNEI. The CDR3 sequence is CASSELLAVNYEQYF. CDR3 in DNA: TGTGCCAGCAGTGAACTGCTAGCGGTTAATTACGAGCAGTACTTC.

V is TRBV11-3 and J is TRBJ2-3; D possibly corresponds to TRBD2 (6 bases). V was clipped by 4 bases and J by 9 bases, with 17 bases between them. CDR3 size: 14 residues. The germline V gene has CDR1 SGHNT and CDR2 YENEEA. The CDR3, as DNA: TGTGCCAGCAGCTCGGGGCCGGGGGACCCCACGCAGTATTTT. Protein: CASSSGPGDPTQYF.

The rearrangement uses TRBV5-6 and TRBJ2-1; D assignment may be TRBD1 or TRBD2 (9 bases each). The CDR3 is 15 amino acids. The V end was cut by 0 bases, the J end by 9 bases, with 16 bases between. CDR1 and CDR2 (germline): SGHDT, YYEEEE. The CDR3 DNA reads TGTGCCAGCAGCTTGGAGCTAGCGGGACAGGGTGAGCAGTTCTTC. This encodes CASSLELAGQGEQFF.

J is TRBJ1-1 and V is TRBV28; D gene ambiguous. From germline, CDR1 is MDHEN and CDR2 SYDVKM. The CDR3 is 13 amino acids. V was shortened by 5 bases and J by 1 base, with 8 bases between the two germline ends. The CDR3 coding sequence is TGTGCCAGCAGTCGGACGCAGAACACTGAAGCTTTCTTT. It yields the protein CASSRTQNTEAFF.

The chain has TRBV11-2 and TRBJ2-1; TRBD2 matches 7 bases. This CDR3 is 15 amino acids long. Germline-derived CDR1 and CDR2 are SGHAT and FQNNGV. After removal of 6 bases from V and 4 bases from J, the junction contained 9 bases not matched to a gene. The CDR3 is CASSGGSGIYNEQFF. DNA of the CDR3: TGTGCCAGCAGTGGCGGGAGCGGTATATACAATGAGCAGTTCTTC.

This chain uses TRBV27 with TRBJ1-2, with D uncertain. Trimming cost V 0 bases and J 0 bases, with 5 bases left between them. The CDR3 covers 14 residues. CDR1 is MNHEY, CDR2 SMNVEV, per germline (reference sequence). Written as DNA, the CDR3 is TGTGCCAGCAGTTTATCCGGGGCTAACTATGGCTACACCTTC. It translates to CASSLSGANYGYTF.

CDR3 region: CASSEGTDRGYTF. CDR3 bases: TGTGCCAGCAGTGAAGGGACCGACCGTGGCTACACCTTC. The rearrangement joins TRBV6-1 to TRBJ1-2; no definite D call. Germline values: CDR1 MNHNS, CDR2 SASEGT. The CDR3 loop spans 13 amino acids. Trimming took 1 base from V and 7 from J, leaving 10 bases between them.

Only one count was recorded for this clone. The chain is built from TRBV30 and TRBJ2-1; D not certain. CDR3 length equals 13 residues. CDR1 GTSNPN and CDR2 SVGIG come from the germline V gene (reference sequence). V shed 5 bases and J shed 4 bases, with 12 bases lying between them. As DNA, the CDR3 is TGTGCCTGGTTGCAAGACGCATACAATGAGCAGTTCTTC. The encoded protein is CAWLQDAYNEQFF.

The genes are TRBV5-1 and TRBJ2-5; 11 positions agree with TRBD2. The CDR3 contains 14 residues. The germline gives CDR1 SGHRS, CDR2 YFSETQ. The junction had 1 base not matched to a gene; V was cut back by 1 base and J by 5 bases. CDR3 region: CASSLSSGGETQYF. CDR3 coding DNA: TGCGCCAGCAGCTTGTCTAGCGGGGGGGAGACCCAGTACTTC.

This clone was seen only once. CDR3 DNA: TGCGCCAGCAGCCAAGCGATGGGACAAAACTCTCGTGGCTACACCTTC. Translated, it gives CASSQAMGQNSRGYTF. The J gene is TRBJ1-2, the V gene TRBV4-3, with D perhaps TRBD1 (6 bases). This CDR3 has 16 amino acids. Trimming removed 1 base at V and 7 bases at J, with 19 bases between. The V gene's germline CDR1 is LGHNA and CDR2 YSLEER.

The chain links TRBV2 to TRBJ2-3, with TRBD1 matching over 7 bases. Germline CDR1 reads SNHLY; CDR2 reads FYNNEI. This CDR3 is 13 amino acids long. V lost 7 bases and J lost 4; bases outside the gene matches: 5. CDR3 coding DNA: TGTGCCAGCAAGGACAGGCCCCCAGATACGCAGTATTTT. Amino acids: CASKDRPPDTQYF.

V and J are TRBV5-4 and TRBJ1-4; D is undetermined. The CDR3 extends over 17 amino acids. CDR1 and CDR2 from the germline V gene are SGHNT and YYREEE (reference sequence). Trimming shortened V by 0 bases and J by 0 bases, and 12 bases separated the two germline ends. The CDR3 region has the DNA TGTGCCAGCAGCTTGGGTCTTTCCGTCGCAACTAATGAAAAACTGTTTTTT. This gives the protein CASSLGLSVATNEKLFF.

The chain couples TRBV5-1 to TRBJ2-2, with D possibly TRBD2 on 5 matching bases. The ends were cut back, 4 bases at V and 0 bases at J, with 16 bases in the middle. There are 17 residues in the CDR3. Germline V gene lookup returns CDR1 SGHRS and CDR2 YFSETQ. The CDR3 loop is CASSRLVGNPNTGELFF. The CDR3 DNA reads as TGCGCCAGCAGCCGATTGGTCGGGAACCCGAACACCGGGGAGCTGTTTTTT.

This clone came up once. The chain couples TRBV5-1 to TRBJ1-2, with 7 bases fitting TRBD1. V lost 3 bases to trimming and J lost 4 bases; unmatched junction nucleotides: 9. CDR1 is SGHRS, CDR2 YFSETQ, per germline. The CDR3 runs 15 residues. The CDR3 protein is CASSSSGQIIYGYTF. The CDR3 nucleotides read TGCGCCAGCAGCTCGTCGGGACAGATCATCTATGGCTACACCTTC. The entire variable domain, with the rest obtained from reference TRBV5-1 and TRBJ1-2, is as follows: KAGVTQTPRYLIKTRGQQVTLSCSPISGHRSVSWYQQTPGQGLQFLFEYFSETQRNKGNFPGRFSGRQFSNSRSEMNVSTLELGDSALYLCASSSSGQIIYGYTFGSGTRLTVV.